A selection of T cell receptor beta chains follows, all from one sample in a study of human thymus T cells. Profiled with immunoSEQ multiplex PCR; TCRdb holds only in-frame clones, not every one. The sample lists 120,000 or so clones, around 94% occurring once. Sequencing used thymus tissue. The receptors come from a boy younger than two with a congenital heart defect but otherwise immunologically healthy. The conserved cysteine and the conserved F or W are not part of the CDR3 here.

ASSPTGVGDEQF	TRBV2	TRBJ2-1
ASSFRDRATDTQY	TRBV5-4	TRBJ2-3
ASSLKVENTEAF	TRBV5-6	TRBJ1-1
ASKGRDFGTDTQY	TRBV2	TRBJ2-3
ASPRLAGGTDTQY	TRBV21-1	TRBJ2-3
ASSFGTDPNEKLF	TRBV28	TRBJ1-4
ASSSQIAGGRNEQF	TRBV5-4	TRBJ2-1
ASSPRGLAGENIQY	TRBV7-2	TRBJ2-4
ASRMRDHGYT	TRBV28	TRBJ1-2
ASSHPGRDKNEQY	TRBV28	TRBJ2-7
ASGLVPPRGQNSPLH	TRBV12-5	TRBJ1-6
ASSENKGISYNEQF	TRBV6-1	TRBJ2-1
ASSGDYRESHYGYT	TRBV6-1	TRBJ1-2
ASSESPEQF	TRBV6-1	TRBJ2-1
ASSEATAHSYNSPLH	TRBV6-1	TRBJ1-6
ATLRDRGPYEQY	TRBV10-3	TRBJ2-7
ASSFRTWNTGELF	TRBV13	TRBJ2-2
ATSSTSGDHGTQY	TRBV15	TRBJ2-3
ASSAGTGEGNTEAF	TRBV7-8	TRBJ1-1
SASFGNTIY	TRBV20-1	TRBJ1-3
ASSIDLGTGVYEQY	TRBV19	TRBJ2-7
ASSTYGQGSYYNSPLH	TRBV19	TRBJ1-6
ASSGGVGTPTQFSYNEQF	TRBV28	TRBJ2-1
ASSPGQERSYEQY	TRBV19	TRBJ2-7
AISESHGQGEGYGYT	TRBV10-3	TRBJ1-2
ASSQAVGFDTQY	TRBV4-3	TRBJ2-3
AITEGAGTANTEAF	TRBV10-3	TRBJ1-1
ASRPKGQGWNSPLH	TRBV12-2	TRBJ1-6
ASSQEEQPLGNQPQH	TRBV4-1	TRBJ1-5
ASSGLEGSLHGYT	TRBV19	TRBJ1-2
ASSLGYPLGSNQPQH	TRBV7-8	TRBJ1-5
ASSQFELGTGELF	TRBV4-3	TRBJ2-2
ASSVAGGAGDTQY	TRBV9	TRBJ2-3
ASTLGGSYEQY	TRBV28	TRBJ2-7
ASSQRGGAYNEQF	TRBV27	TRBJ2-1
ASSRLGGQGFH	TRBV6-5	TRBJ1-5
ASSQVEGTRTQY	TRBV4-3	TRBJ2-3
ASSLGGYGYT	TRBV5-4	TRBJ1-2
ASSLVGTSDYNEQF	TRBV7-6	TRBJ2-1
ASSKISTQSFYEQY	TRBV21-1	TRBJ2-7
ASSQVGLETQY	TRBV4-1	TRBJ2-5
ASSYRDANEQY	TRBV7-2	TRBJ2-7
ASSLGLALENTGELF	TRBV7-9	TRBJ2-2
ASSQDLKGGTEKLF	TRBV4-3	TRBJ1-4
ASSLFPGTVIDEQF	TRBV5-4	TRBJ2-1
ASSFWPRGVDTEAF	TRBV5-1	TRBJ1-1
ASSSTVDSPLH	TRBV13	TRBJ1-6
AISLRKGKNTEAF	TRBV10-3	TRBJ1-1
ASSNNEQF	TRBV2	TRBJ2-1
ASSQDIPAGGRFKGSPLH	TRBV4-3	TRBJ1-6
ASTFREGASDGYT	TRBV6-1	TRBJ1-2
AWSRGRNTEAF	TRBV30	TRBJ1-1
ASSPGRHPSTEAF	TRBV4-1	TRBJ1-1
ASTASGVYEQY	TRBV19	TRBJ2-7
ASSVQGARSPLH	TRBV9	TRBJ1-6
ASSESRDRGRRYGYT	TRBV21-1	TRBJ1-2
ASSILTVNRYGYT	TRBV19	TRBJ1-2
ASSQDVPNEHY	TRBV14	TRBJ2-7
ASSRSGTSGPCHVLDTQY	TRBV4-1	TRBJ2-3